The clone carrying this T cell receptor beta chain was detected a few times. The antigen remains undetermined. The CDR3 covers 13 residues. CDR1 and CDR2 (germline): GTSNPN, SVGIG (reference sequence). The junction had 5 bases not matched to a gene; V was cut back by 4 bases and J by 3 bases. The record originates from a study of OX40 agonist ivuxolimab in advanced cancers. Findings and caveats of the study: At 0.1 to 3.0 mg/kg and by week 6, CD4+ and CD8+ T cells in the blood had expanded clonally.

Produced via immunoSEQ multiplex PCR; TCRdb's table is partial and in-frame only. This repertoire shows about 73,000 clones, 85% to 90% found once; its top ten account for 0.6% to 0.8%. The source is an adult with an advanced solid tumor such as melanoma, head and neck, liver or kidney cancer. This rearrangement joins TRBV30 to TRBJ2-7; 8 bases align to TRBD1. The specimen was CD4+ or CD8+ T cells sorted from blood, collected in a trial of the OX40 agonist ivuxolimab. The CDR3 DNA reads as TGTGCCTGGACCCCAGGGGGCTACTACGAGCAGTACTTC. Protein: CAWTPGGYYEQYF.